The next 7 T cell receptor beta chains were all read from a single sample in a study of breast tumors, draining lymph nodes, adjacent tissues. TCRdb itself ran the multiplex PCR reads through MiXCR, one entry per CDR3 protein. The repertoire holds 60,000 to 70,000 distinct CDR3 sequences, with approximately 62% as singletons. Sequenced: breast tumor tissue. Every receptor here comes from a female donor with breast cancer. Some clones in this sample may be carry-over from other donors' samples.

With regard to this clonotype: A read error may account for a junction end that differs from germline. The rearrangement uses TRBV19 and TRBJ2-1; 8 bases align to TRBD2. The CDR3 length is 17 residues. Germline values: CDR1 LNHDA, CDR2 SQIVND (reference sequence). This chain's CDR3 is CASSIDGGAGGDNEQPF. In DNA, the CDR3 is TGTGCCAGTAGTATAGATGGAGGCGCGGGGGGAGACAATGAGCAGCCCTTC.

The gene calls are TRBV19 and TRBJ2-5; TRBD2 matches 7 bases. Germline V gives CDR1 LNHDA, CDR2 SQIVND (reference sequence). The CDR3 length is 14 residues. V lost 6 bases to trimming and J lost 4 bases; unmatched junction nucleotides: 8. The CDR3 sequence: CASRPAGRGETQYF. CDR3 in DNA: TGTGCCAGTAGACCCGCGGGGAGGGGAGAGACCCAGTACTTC.

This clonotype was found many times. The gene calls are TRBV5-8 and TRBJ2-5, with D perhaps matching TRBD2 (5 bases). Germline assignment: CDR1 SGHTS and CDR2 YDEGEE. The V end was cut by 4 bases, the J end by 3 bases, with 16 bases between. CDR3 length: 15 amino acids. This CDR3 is CASSPPPAEEETQYF. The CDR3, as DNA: TGTGCCAGCAGCCCACCCCCAGCGGAAGAAGAGACCCAGTACTTC.

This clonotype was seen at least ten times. DNA of the CDR3: TGTGCCAGCAGCTTAGGTCGAGGGCCTCGAATGGGTGAGCAGTTCTTC. This sequence encodes CASSLGRGPRMGEQFF. The chain employs TRBV11-3 and TRBJ2-1, with a possible D match to TRBD2 (5 bases). The CDR3 covers 16 residues. The germline V gene has CDR1 SGHNT and CDR2 YENEEA. V gave up 1 base and J gave up 9 bases, with 19 bases separating them. The entire variable domain, with the rest obtained from reference TRBV11-3 and TRBJ2-1, is as follows: EAGVVQSPRYKIIEKKQPVAFWCNPISGHNTLYWYLQNLGQGPELLIRYENEEAVDDSQLPKDRFSAERLKGVDSTLKIQPAELGDSAVYLCASSLGRGPRMGEQFFGPGTRLTVL.

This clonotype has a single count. This CDR3 reads CASSLGTRAPGETQYF. The CDR3 DNA sequence: TGTGCCAGCAGCTTAGGTACGCGGGCCCCGGGAGAGACCCAGTACTTC. This rearrangement joins TRBV7-2 to TRBJ2-5, with a weak D call TRBD2 (5 bases). The germline CDR1 and CDR2 sequences are SGHTA and FQGNSA. The CDR3 covers 16 residues. Trimming pared 1 base from V and 4 bases from J, leaving 16 bases between.

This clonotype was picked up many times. This chain's CDR3 is CSARGAYNEQFF. Here the CDR3 DNA reads TGCAGTGCTAGGGGGGCATACAATGAGCAGTTCTTC. This chain connects TRBV20-1 to TRBJ2-1; possibly TRBD1 for D (6 bases). V lost 3 bases and J lost 4, with 7 bases in between. The CDR3 loop spans 12 amino acids. Germline CDR1 and CDR2: DFQATT and SNEGSKA (reference sequence).

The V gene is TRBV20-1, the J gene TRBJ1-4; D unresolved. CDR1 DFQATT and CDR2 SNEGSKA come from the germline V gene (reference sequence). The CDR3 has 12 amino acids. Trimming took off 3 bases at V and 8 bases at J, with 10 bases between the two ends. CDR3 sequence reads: CSARWGNEKLFF. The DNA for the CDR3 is TGCAGTGCTAGGTGGGGTAACGAAAAACTGTTTTTT.